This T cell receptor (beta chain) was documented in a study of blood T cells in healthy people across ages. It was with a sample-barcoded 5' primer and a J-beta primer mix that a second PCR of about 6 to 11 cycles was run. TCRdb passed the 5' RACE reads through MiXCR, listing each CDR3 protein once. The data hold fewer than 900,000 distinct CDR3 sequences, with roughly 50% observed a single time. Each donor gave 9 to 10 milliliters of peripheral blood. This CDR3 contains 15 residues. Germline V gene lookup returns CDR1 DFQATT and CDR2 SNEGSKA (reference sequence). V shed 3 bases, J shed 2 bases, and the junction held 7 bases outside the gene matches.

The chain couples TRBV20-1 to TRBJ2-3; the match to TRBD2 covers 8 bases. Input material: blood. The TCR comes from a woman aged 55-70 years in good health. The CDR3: CSARSLAGTTDTQYF. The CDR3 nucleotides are TGCAGTGCTAGGTCCTTAGCGGGAACCACAGATACGCAGTATTTT.